The clone carrying this T cell receptor (beta chain) was recorded once. Its antigen is unknown. Patients had to be free of confetti depigmentation, indicating active vitiligo. The data were produced by immunoSEQ multiplex PCR, yet TCRdb's version contains in-frame clones alone and is incomplete. Of about 76,000 clones listed, 92% are singletons. The data were obtained in a study of resident and recirculating memory T cells in vitiligo. Study-wide results and limits: Non-conserved TCRs across sites and patients suggested distinct clones per lesion.

Germline V gene lookup returns CDR1 ENHRY and CDR2 SYGVKD. Trimming pared 7 bases from V and 5 bases from J, leaving 14 bases between. The CDR3 spans 13 residues. The chain couples TRBV10-3 to TRBJ2-5; a weak D match, TRBD1 (6 bases). The TCR originated in a male donor with vitiligo. Sequences were obtained from blood. This CDR3 reads CAINRDPRETQYF. CDR3 bases: TGTGCCATCAACAGGGACCCTCGGGAGACCCAGTACTTC.